These T cell receptor beta chains were read from a single sample in a study of control samples from healthy donors and cancer patients. Only in-frame clones appear in the TCRdb table, and some are missing; sequencing was by immunoSEQ multiplex PCR. The data show around 100,000 clones, more than 90% seen once. The sample taken for sequencing was blood. Source of these receptors: a human donor in good health. The donor label of this sample is uncertain. Both conserved end residues are part of each CDR3. The D gene is left open where the match is weak. Clone sizes are given selectively: once, few, many, or a class where the clone is expanded.

>TRBV5-5|NA|TRBJ2-5|NA
TGTGCCAGCAGCTTGTCACACATTGGAGAGACCCAGTACTTC
CASSLSHIGETQYF
>TRBV7-9|NA|TRBJ2-7|NA
TGTGCCAGCAGCCACTGGACAGTCTCGTCCTACGAGCAGTACTTC
CASSHWTVSSYEQYF
>TRBV27|NA|TRBJ1-4|TRBD1
TGTGCCAGCAGCGGGACAGGGAACTTGAAAAAACTGTTTTTT
CASSGTGNLKKLFF
>TRBV6-2/TRBV6-3|NA|TRBJ1-5|NA
TGTGCCAGCAGTTACCCACCGAGGAGGAATCAGCCCCAGCATTTT
CASSYPPRRNQPQHF
>TRBV25-1|NA|TRBJ2-1|NA
TGTGCCAGCAGTGATGCAGGGCCTGTGAATGAGCAGTTCTTC
CASSDAGPVNEQFF
>TRBV3-1/TRBV3-2|NA|TRBJ1-6|NA
TGTGCCAGCAGCCAAGAACGGGGCCTCAATTCACCCCTCCACTTT
CASSQERGLNSPLHF
>TRBV4-1|NA|TRBJ2-1|NA
TGCGCCAGCAGCTACCGGGACCTTGTAGGGGAGCAGTTCTTC
CASSYRDLVGEQFF
>TRBV20-1|NA|TRBJ2-2|NA
TGCAGTGCTAGTCAGTCAGATAGGAACACCGGGGAGCTGTTTTTT
CSASQSDRNTGELFF
>TRBV2|NA|TRBJ2-2|NA
TGTGCCAGCAGCTTGGGTCTGTTCACCGGGGAGCTGTTTTTT
CASSLGLFTGELFF
>TRBV6-2/TRBV6-3|NA|TRBJ2-7|NA
TGTGCCAGCAGTTACCGTCTCTCCTACGAGCAGTACTTC
CASSYRLSYEQYF
>TRBV2|once|TRBJ1-1|NA
TGTGCCAGCAGTGAAGCGTCTCTGACCGGTTCTCCTAAAGCTTTCTTT
CASSEASLTGSPKAFF
>TRBV4-3|NA|TRBJ2-5|TRBD2
TGCGCCAGCAGCCAAGATTTGGGGAGCGGGAAAAGCCCCAGGGAGACCCAGTACTTC
CASSQDLGSGKSPRETQYF
>TRBV4-1|NA|TRBJ2-7|NA
TGCGCCAGCAGCCAAGGTCAGGGTCGGCTGGAGCAGTACTTC
CASSQGQGRLEQYF
>TRBV7-2|once|TRBJ1-1|NA
TGTGCCAGCAGCTTAGAGCACAAGGGGAACACTGAAGCTTTCTTT
CASSLEHKGNTEAFF
>TRBV7-2|NA|TRBJ1-1|NA
TGTGCCAGCAGCATTACAGGGTGGAACACTGAAGCTTTCTTT
CASSITGWNTEAFF
>TRBV18|NA|TRBJ1-2|TRBD1
TGTGCCAGCTCCCCCTCGGGGGAGGGGGCAAATGGCTACACCTTC
CASSPSGEGANGYTF
>TRBV18|NA|TRBJ1-5|NA
TGTGCCAGCTCACTGGGAGATAATCAGCCCCAGCATTTT
CASSLGDNQPQHF
>TRBV18|NA|TRBJ2-6|NA
TGTGCCAGCTCCTCGGCCTCTGGGGCCAACGTCCTGACTTTC
CASSSASGANVLTF
>TRBV27|NA|TRBJ2-1|NA
TGTGCCAGCAGGGATGTCCAGGGTATTCACAATGAGCAGTTCTTC
CASRDVQGIHNEQFF
>TRBV18|NA|TRBJ1-1|TRBD1
TGTGCCAGCTCGCCCCGGGACAGGGGCACTGAAGCTTTCTTT
CASSPRDRGTEAFF
>TRBV5-4|NA|TRBJ1-2|NA
TGTGCCAGCAGCGCCGAGACAGGTTGGGAGAACCTTAACTATGGCTACACCTTC
CASSAETGWENLNYGYTF
>TRBV12-5|NA|TRBJ2-3|TRBD2
TGTGCTAGTGGTCCCCCCCGCCGGGGGGGAATAGATACGCAGTATTTT
CASGPPRRGGIDTQYF
>TRBV10-3|NA|TRBJ2-5|TRBD2
TGTGCCATCAGCGGGTTGGGGGGGAGCCCCCAAGAGACCCAGTACTTC
CAISGLGGSPQETQYF
>TRBV3-1/TRBV3-2|NA|TRBJ2-3|TRBD2
TGTGCCAGCAGCCGGCTAGCGGGGGGGGGAGGCACAGATACGCAGTATTTT
CASSRLAGGGGTDTQYF
>TRBV27|once|TRBJ1-5|NA
TGTGCCAGCAGTTTATCTTGGACAGATAATCAGCCCCAGCATTTT
CASSLSWTDNQPQHF
>TRBV15|NA|TRBJ2-1|NA
TGTGCCACCAGCAGAGACCGGACCTGGGGTTTAGGCTCCTACAATGAGCAGTTCTTC
CATSRDRTWGLGSYNEQFF
>TRBV5-4|NA|TRBJ2-3|NA
TGTGCCAGCAGCTTGCAGGGGTTACCAACAGATACGCAGTATTTT
CASSLQGLPTDTQYF
>TRBV5-4|NA|TRBJ1-2|NA
TGTGCCAGCAGCTCGGGAGCTGACTATGGCTACACCTTC
CASSSGADYGYTF
>TRBV30|NA|TRBJ1-1|TRBD1
TGTGCCTGGGGCCGACAGGGCTTCATGAACACTGAAGCTTTCTTT
CAWGRQGFMNTEAFF
>TRBV5-1|NA|TRBJ1-1|NA
TGCGCCAGCAGCTTGGAGACACCTTCATATGAAGCTTTCTTT
CASSLETPSYEAFF
>TRBV19|NA|TRBJ2-5|NA
TGTGCCAGTAGCGAGCCCAAGGGACACCATGGAGAGACCCAGTACTTC
CASSEPKGHHGETQYF
>TRBV7-2|NA|TRBJ2-3|TRBD2
TGTGCCAGCAGGTTACGAGCGGGGGGGCCCCCAGATACGCAGTATTTT
CASRLRAGGPPDTQYF
>TRBV9|few|TRBJ2-3|NA
TGTGCCAGCAGCCCCCAGACAGGCACAGATACGCAGTATTTT
CASSPQTGTDTQYF
>TRBV7-6|NA|TRBJ1-6|TRBD1
TGTGCCAGCAGCTTGGGAAGAAACGACAGGGATGCACCCCTCCACTTT
CASSLGRNDRDAPLHF
>TRBV29-1|NA|TRBJ2-1|NA
TGCAGCGTTAAAGAGGAGTTCGGCAATGAGCAGTTCTTC
CSVKEEFGNEQFF
>TRBV6-6|NA|TRBJ1-2|NA
TGTGCCAGCAGCAGGGCTAACTATGGCTACACCTTC
CASSRANYGYTF
>TRBV7-8|NA|TRBJ1-5|TRBD1
TGTGCCAGCAGCTTAGGGGCGGGACAGCGTGGTCAGCCCCAGCATTTT
CASSLGAGQRGQPQHF
>TRBV11-2|NA|TRBJ2-5|TRBD1
TGTGCCAGCAGCCTCGACAGGGGGCAAGAGACCCAGTACTTC
CASSLDRGQETQYF
>TRBV19|NA|TRBJ1-1|NA
TGTGCCAGTAGTCCCCGGGGACCAATCGCTGAAGCTTTCTTT
CASSPRGPIAEAFF
>TRBV7-9|NA|TRBJ2-1|NA
TGTGCCAGCAGCTTAGTGGGGGGCTTTGCGACGGGGTTGGGTGAGCAGTTCTTC
CASSLVGGFATGLGEQFF
>TRBV9|NA|TRBJ2-3|NA
TGTGCCAGCAGCGTAGGGGACATCACAGATACGCAGTATTTT
CASSVGDITDTQYF
>TRBV7-2|NA|TRBJ2-3|TRBD2
TGTGCCAGCAGCTCGACTAGCGGGGGGGCAGATACGCAGTATTTT
CASSSTSGGADTQYF
>TRBV30|NA|TRBJ2-6|NA
TGTGCCTGGAGGTATGGTTATGGGGCCAACGTCCTGACTTTC
CAWRYGYGANVLTF
>TRBV6-1|NA|TRBJ1-6|NA
TGTGCCAGCAGTGAGCGGATCTATAATTCACCCCTCCACTTT
CASSERIYNSPLHF
>TRBV27|NA|TRBJ2-7|TRBD2
TGTGCCAGCAGTCCCCAGCGGGGGGGGATTTTGGAGCAGTACTTC
CASSPQRGGILEQYF
>TRBV19|NA|TRBJ2-3|TRBD2
TGTGCCAGTAGTACTCCTAGCGGGGGCACAGATACGCAGTATTTT
CASSTPSGGTDTQYF
>TRBV4-3|once|TRBJ2-5|NA
TGCGCCAGCAGCCAAGACTTTAGCCGGACCCAAGAGACCCAGTACTTC
CASSQDFSRTQETQYF
>TRBV25-1|NA|TRBJ1-3|TRBD1
TGTGCCAGCAGAAAAACAGGGGGTTCTGGAAACACCATATATTTT
CASRKTGGSGNTIYF
>TRBV6-5|few|TRBJ1-2|NA
TGTGCCAGCGGCGGACGGTATGGCTACACCTTC
CASGGRYGYTF
>TRBV11-1|NA|TRBJ2-7|NA
TGTGCCAGCAGCCCGAACAAGAGCGGTTACGAGCAGTACTTC
CASSPNKSGYEQYF
>TRBV2|NA|TRBJ1-1|NA
TGTGCCAGCAGTGAAGGTGAGGGGGAAGGCACTGAAGCTTTCTTT
CASSEGEGEGTEAFF
>TRBV2|NA|TRBJ1-2|NA
TGTGCCAGCAGTGGGCCGAAGAATTCTAACTATGGCTACACCTTC
CASSGPKNSNYGYTF
>TRBV5-1|NA|TRBJ2-3|TRBD1
TGCGCCAGCAGCTTGACAGGGGGCTTGTCAGATACGCAGTATTTT
CASSLTGGLSDTQYF
>TRBV24-1|NA|TRBJ2-3|NA
TGTGCCACCAGTGATACCTACAAAAGGACTAGCACAGATACGCAGTATTTT
CATSDTYKRTSTDTQYF
>TRBV5-1|NA|TRBJ2-3|TRBD2
TGCGCCAGCAGCTTGACTAGCGGGTATTTGGCAGATACGCAGTATTTT
CASSLTSGYLADTQYF